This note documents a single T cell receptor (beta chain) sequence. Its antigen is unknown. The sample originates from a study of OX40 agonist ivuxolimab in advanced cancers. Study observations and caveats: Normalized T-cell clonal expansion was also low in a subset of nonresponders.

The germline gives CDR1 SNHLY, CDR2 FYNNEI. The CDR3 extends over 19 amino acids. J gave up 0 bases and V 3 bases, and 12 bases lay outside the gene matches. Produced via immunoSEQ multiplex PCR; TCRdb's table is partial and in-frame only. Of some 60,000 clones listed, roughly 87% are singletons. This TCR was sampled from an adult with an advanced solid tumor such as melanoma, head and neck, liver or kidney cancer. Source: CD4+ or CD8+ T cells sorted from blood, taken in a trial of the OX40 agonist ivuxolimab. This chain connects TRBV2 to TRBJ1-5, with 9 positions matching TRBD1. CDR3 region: CASSEVGGTGLYSNQPQHF. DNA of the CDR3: TGTGCCAGCAGTGAGGTTGGTGGGACAGGGCTTTATAGCAATCAGCCCCAGCATTTT.